Shown below are 13 T cell receptor beta chains from a single sample sequenced in a study of CD8+ T cells in alopecia areata. Sequencing relied on a cDNA template that was reverse transcribed from extracted RNA. TCRdb's table, derived via immunoSEQ multiplex PCR, lists solely in-frame clones and lacks some. The sample has some 120,000 clones, 45% to 60% seen once. The source was CD4+ T cells sorted from blood, collected at week 0. The origin of the receptors is a human donor with alopecia areata.

The chain uses TRBV28 and TRBJ2-7; the D gene is possibly TRBD2 (6 bases). The CDR3 is made up of 18 amino acids. Trimming shortened V by 1 base and J by 2 bases, and 21 bases separated the two germline ends. The germline V gene has CDR1 MDHEN and CDR2 SYDVKM. CDR3 in DNA: TGTGCCAGCAGTTTATCTGTTCGTATGCGGGACCCGACCTACGAGCAGTACTTC. As protein: CASSLSVRMRDPTYEQYF.

The chain links TRBV18 to TRBJ2-5; D gene unclear. V dropped 3 bases and J dropped 5 bases, with 22 bases sitting between them. The CDR3 is made up of 17 amino acids. The germline gives CDR1 KGHSH, CDR2 LQKENI. In DNA form, the CDR3 reads TGTGCCAGCTCACCGCAACCCCAACAGAAGATGGGGGAGACCCAGTACTTC. Translating gives CASSPQPQQKMGETQYF.

The genes are TRBV2 and TRBJ1-5, with TRBD1 as a possible D gene (6 bases). V lost 4 bases to trimming and J lost 1 base, with 8 bases between them. This CDR3 is 14 amino acids long. Germline CDR1 and CDR2: SNHLY and FYNNEI. CDR3 sequence: CASSGGRSNQPQHF. DNA of the CDR3: TGTGCCAGCAGTGGGGGGCGAAGCAATCAGCCCCAGCATTTT.

This chain joins TRBV4-1 and TRBJ2-5; the D is unclear. CDR3 length: 13 amino acids. CDR1 and CDR2 from the germline V gene are MGHRA and YSYEKL. V was cut by 1 base and J by 5 bases, with 8 bases left in between. The CDR3 sequence is CASSQGLRETQYF. The CDR3 DNA reads TGCGCCAGCAGCCAAGGCCTTCGGGAGACCCAGTACTTC.

The V and J genes are TRBV4-3 and TRBJ1-2, with a possible D match to TRBD1 (5 bases). V was shortened by 0 bases and J by 8 bases, with 19 bases between the two germline ends. CDR1 is LGHNA and CDR2 is YSLEER in the germline V gene. The CDR3 loop spans 16 amino acids. CDR3 nucleotide sequence: TGCGCCAGCAGCCAAGATCCGCGGGGGACCCCTGGGGGCTACACCTTC. It codes for CASSQDPRGTPGGYTF.

The J gene is TRBJ2-7, the V gene TRBV5-1; TRBD1 matches 9 bases. Germline CDR1 and CDR2: SGHRS and YFSETQ. V lost 0 bases, J lost 0 bases, and 4 bases stayed unmatched. This CDR3 is 16 amino acids long. The CDR3 protein is CASSLGDRAYSYEQYF. The CDR3 DNA reads as TGCGCCAGCAGCTTGGGGGACAGGGCCTACTCCTACGAGCAGTACTTC.

This chain's CDR3 is CASSPSTGGNTGELFF. CDR3 bases: TGTGCCAGCTCACCATCCACAGGAGGGAACACCGGGGAGCTGTTTTTT. The chain couples TRBV18 to TRBJ2-2; either TRBD1 or TRBD2 may supply D (5 bases each). From germline, CDR1 is KGHSH and CDR2 LQKENI. The V end was cut by 2 bases, the J end by 1 base, with 11 bases between. This CDR3 contains 16 residues.

The rearrangement uses TRBV19 and TRBJ2-7; no firm D call. Trimming cost V 4 bases and J 2 bases, with 18 bases left between them. The CDR3 is 16 amino acids. Germline V gene sequence: CDR1 LNHDA, CDR2 SQIVND (reference sequence). Here the CDR3 DNA reads TGTGCCAGTAGTACGGCAGGCGCCAAAATTGCCTACGAGCAGTACTTC. Protein: CASSTAGAKIAYEQYF.

V is TRBV7-2 and J is TRBJ2-6, with D possibly TRBD1 on 6 matching bases. The CDR3 spans 17 residues. Trimming removed 5 bases at V and 0 bases at J, with 14 bases between. CDR1 SGHTA and CDR2 FQGNSA come from the germline V gene. CDR3 residues: CASSKGAGASGANVLTF. CDR3 DNA sequence: TGTGCCAGCAGCAAAGGGGCAGGGGCCTCTGGGGCCAACGTCCTGACTTTC. Together with reference TRBV7-2 and TRBJ2-6, the CDR3 gives the full variable domain: GAGVSQSPSNKVTEKGKDVELRCDPISGHTALYWYRQSLGQGLEFLIYFQGNSAPDKSGLPSDRFSAERTGGSVSTLTIQRTQQEDSAVYLCASSKGAGASGANVLTFGAGSRLTVL.

The chain has TRBV7-2 and TRBJ1-2; TRBD1 matches 8 bases. CDR1 SGHTA and CDR2 FQGNSA come from the germline V gene. The CDR3 covers 13 residues. V lost 6 bases to trimming and J lost 2 bases; unmatched junction nucleotides: 2. CDR3: CASSWDRNYGYTF. The DNA of the CDR3 is TGTGCCAGCAGTTGGGACAGGAACTATGGCTACACCTTC.

The chain carries TRBV11-2 and TRBJ1-1; D remains ambiguous. Germline CDR1 reads SGHAT; CDR2 reads FQNNGV. Trimming pared 3 bases from V and 7 bases from J, leaving 12 bases between. This CDR3 comprises 13 residues. CDR3 protein: CASSLPRRIEAFF. The DNA of the CDR3 is TGTGCCAGCAGCTTGCCTCGGCGGATTGAAGCTTTCTTT.

This chain joins TRBV5-6 and TRBJ2-5; D not resolved. The CDR3 has 12 residues. Germline CDR1 SGHDT, CDR2 YYEEEE. V was pared by 2 bases and J by 5 bases, with 7 bases between. The CDR3 here is CASSFPQETQYF. The DNA of the CDR3 is TGTGCCAGCAGCTTTCCCCAGGAGACCCAGTACTTC.

The chain links TRBV27 to TRBJ1-4; D possibly corresponds to TRBD1 (6 bases). Germline V gives CDR1 MNHEY, CDR2 SMNVEV (reference sequence). V was clipped by 5 bases and J by 7 bases, with 14 bases between them. The CDR3 is 14 residues long. The chain's CDR3 is CASSNGQFGEKLFF. The CDR3 bases are TGTGCCAGCAGTAACGGACAGTTTGGTGAAAAACTGTTTTTT.